The clone carrying this T cell receptor beta chain was seen many times. The antigen is unknown. The team produced cDNA through 5'RACE using 10-nucleotide random UMIs. TCRdb re-derived calls from the 5' RACE reads in MiXCR, one entry per CDR3 protein. The data hold 25,000 to 30,000 distinct CDR3 sequences, with around 6.3% observed a single time. The data were obtained in a study of neurological immune-mediated disorders. General study results and limits: HTLV-1-associated myelopathy had the most TCR clonal expansion, and multiple sclerosis had the least, less than healthy controls.

As healthy controls, volunteers from a blood bank in Maryland, USA, were used. The ends were cut back, 3 bases at V and 4 bases at J, with 12 bases in the middle. This CDR3 has 13 residues. CDR1 is DFQATT and CDR2 is SNEGSKA in the germline V gene (reference sequence). The chain is built from TRBV20-1 and TRBJ1-2; D is possibly TRBD1 (5 bases). The TCR was taken from a woman between 50 and 59 years old in good health. Sequencing was carried out using PBMCs. CDR3 sequence reads: CSASLGVGYGYTF. CDR3 coding DNA: TGCAGTGCTAGTCTAGGGGTGGGCTATGGCTACACCTTC.